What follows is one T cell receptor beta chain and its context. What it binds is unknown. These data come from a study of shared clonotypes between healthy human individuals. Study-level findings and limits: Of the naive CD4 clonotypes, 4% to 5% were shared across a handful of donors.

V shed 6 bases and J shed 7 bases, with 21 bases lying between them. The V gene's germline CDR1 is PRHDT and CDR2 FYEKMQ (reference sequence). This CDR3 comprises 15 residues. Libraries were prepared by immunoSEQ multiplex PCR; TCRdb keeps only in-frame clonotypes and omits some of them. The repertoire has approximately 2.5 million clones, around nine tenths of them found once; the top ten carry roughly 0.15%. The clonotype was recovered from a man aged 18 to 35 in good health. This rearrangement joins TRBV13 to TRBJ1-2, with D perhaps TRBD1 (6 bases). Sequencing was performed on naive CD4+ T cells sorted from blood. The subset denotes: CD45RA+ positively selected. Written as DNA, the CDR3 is TGTGCCAGCAGAATTAGTGGGGGCTCCTTAGGTGGCTACACCTTC. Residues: CASRISGGSLGGYTF.